What follows are 31 T cell receptor beta chains derived from one specimen sequenced in a study of T-cell memory formation after mild COVID-19. Using its own MiXCR run on the 5' RACE reads, TCRdb lists one record per CDR3 protein. The sample yields 250,000 to 300,000 distinct CDR3 sequences, roughly 8.2% seen once. Sequenced: PBMCs or a T cell subset sorted from them (not recorded which). These TCRs come from a man aged 18 to 30 who had mild COVID-19 (a few samples of this study predate the infection). Cell type and time point are not known.

V and J are TRBV2 and TRBJ2-3; 10 bases fit TRBD1. The CDR3 has 14 residues. The V segment lost 7 bases and the J segment 6 bases; nucleotides outside the gene matches: 7. Per the germline V gene, CDR1 is SNHLY and CDR2 is FYNNEI. As DNA, the CDR3 is TGTGCCAGCAAAGGACAGGGGGTTTCGGATACGCAGTATTTT. Amino acids: CASKGQGVSDTQYF. Complete variable domain (other parts from reference TRBV2 and TRBJ2-3): EPEVTQTPSHQVTQMGQEVILRCVPISNHLYFYWYRQILGQKVEFLVSFYNNEISEKSEIFDDQFSVERPDGSNFTLKIRSTKLEDSAMYFCASKGQGVSDTQYFGPGTRLTVL.

Ten or more counts support this clonotype. This chain connects TRBV7-9 to TRBJ2-4; D is perhaps TRBD2 (5 bases). This CDR3 is built from 14 residues. V was pared by 5 bases and J by 8 bases, with 16 bases between. Germline CDR1 reads SEHNR; CDR2 reads FQNEAQ (reference sequence). This CDR3 is CASSARELRDIQYF. For the CDR3, the DNA is TGTGCCAGCAGCGCCCGGGAACTTAGGGACATTCAGTACTTC.

The chain combines TRBV6-5 with TRBJ2-6; maybe TRBD1 (5 bases). Germline CDR1 and CDR2: MNHEY and SVGAGI. This CDR3 contains 18 residues. V was trimmed by 6 bases and J by 0 bases, leaving 18 bases between them. The CDR3 coding sequence is TGTGCCAGCAGCCTCGGAGTAGGGGCGAGCTCTGGGGCCAACGTCCTGACTTTC. This encodes CASSLGVGASSGANVLTF.

The chain couples TRBV24-1 to TRBJ2-1; no clear D. Between the trimmed V and J ends, which lost 3 bases and 6 bases, there was a span of 14 bases. Germline CDR1 is KGHDR and CDR2 is SFDVKD. CDR3 size: 15 residues. CDR3 sequence (DNA): TGTGCCACCAGTGATGTTCCGCCCAAGGGCAATGAGCAGTTCTTC. This translates into CATSDVPPKGNEQFF.

This clonotype was found a few times. The chain recombines TRBV5-1 with TRBJ1-1, with a weak D call TRBD1 (6 bases). Between the trimmed V and J ends, which lost 4 bases and 2 bases, there was a span of 15 bases. Per the germline V gene, CDR1 is SGHRS and CDR2 is YFSETQ. CDR3 length: 15 amino acids. CDR3 bases: TGCGCCAGCAGCCTCCGGGCGGGACAAAACACTGAAGCTTTCTTT. As protein: CASSLRAGQNTEAFF.

A few counts support this clonotype. V usage is TRBV4-1 and J usage is TRBJ1-6; D gene ambiguous. The CDR3 loop spans 13 amino acids. V lost 0 bases and J lost 9, with 6 bases in between. The germline gives CDR1 MGHRA, CDR2 YSYEKL. CDR3 amino acids: CASSQDISSPLHF. CDR3 DNA: TGCGCCAGCAGCCAAGATATAAGTTCACCCCTCCACTTT.

The chain joins TRBV20-1 to TRBJ1-2, with 9 bases aligning to TRBD1. Per the germline V gene, CDR1 is DFQATT and CDR2 is SNEGSKA (reference sequence). V was clipped by 0 bases and J by 5 bases; unmatched bases: 4. The CDR3 is made up of 14 amino acids. CDR3 nucleotide sequence: TGCAGTGCTAGAGATAGGGACAGGGTATATGGCTACACCTTC. This encodes CSARDRDRVYGYTF.

This rearrangement joins TRBV27 to TRBJ2-1; D call uncertain. The CDR3 consists of 12 residues. The V gene's germline CDR1 is MNHEY and CDR2 SMNVEV (reference sequence). V lost 8 bases, J lost 10 bases, and 15 bases lay in between. The CDR3 DNA sequence: TGTGCCAGCCGTTCCTGGATGGGAGAGCAGTTCTTC. Protein product: CASRSWMGEQFF.

Many counts were recorded for this clonotype. The genes are TRBV6-1 and TRBJ2-7, with 7 nucleotides matching TRBD1. In germline, CDR1 is MNHNS, CDR2 SASEGT. CDR3 length: 14 residues. The V and J ends lost 4 bases and 5 bases, in that order; junction bases with no gene match: 8. The CDR3 reads CASSARQGWDEQYF. CDR3 nucleotides: TGTGCCAGCAGTGCTCGACAGGGCTGGGACGAGCAGTACTTC.

This clonotype has only a few counts. The genes are TRBV7-2 and TRBJ2-7; unclear D gene. CDR1 and CDR2 (germline): SGHTA, FQGNSA. The V and J ends lost 3 bases and 0 bases respectively, with 12 bases between them. This CDR3 comprises 15 residues. CDR3 amino acids: CASSFGWSRSYEQYF. CDR3 nucleotide sequence: TGTGCCAGCAGCTTTGGATGGAGCCGCTCCTACGAGCAGTACTTC. Looking up the rest from reference TRBV7-2 and TRBJ2-7 gives the full variable domain: GAGVSQSPSNKVTEKGKDVELRCDPISGHTALYWYRQSLGQGLEFLIYFQGNSAPDKSGLPSDRFSAERTGGSVSTLTIQRTQQEDSAVYLCASSFGWSRSYEQYFGPGTRLTVT.

This clonotype showed up many times. V usage is TRBV12-3 or TRBV12-4 and J usage is TRBJ2-7; weak D call: TRBD2 (6 bases). The V gene lost 3 bases and the J gene lost 1 base, with 10 bases spanning the gap. The CDR3 sequence is 14 residues long. CDR3 in amino acids: CASSFGGASYEQYV. Here the CDR3 DNA reads TGTGCCAGCAGTTTTGGAGGGGCGTCCTACGAGCAGTACGTC.

The V and J genes are TRBV4-1 and TRBJ2-3, with 7 bases identical to TRBD1. CDR3 length: 17 amino acids. The ends lost 0 bases at V and 6 bases at J; junction bases unmatched: 12. Germline V gene lookup returns CDR1 MGHRA and CDR2 YSYEKL. The CDR3 nucleotides are TGCGCCAGCAGCCAAGAATCAACAGGGGATAGGATGGATACGCAGTATTTT. Translating gives CASSQESTGDRMDTQYF.

The chain uses TRBV4-2 and TRBJ1-1, with D possibly being TRBD1 (5 bases). V was trimmed by 1 base and J by 1 base, leaving 13 bases between them. The CDR3 consists of 16 residues. Germline V gene data show CDR1 as LGHNA and CDR2 as YNFKEQ. CDR3 bases: TGTGCCAGCAGCCAAGTTGGCAGGGCAGGGAACACTGAAGCTTTCTTT. Translating gives CASSQVGRAGNTEAFF.

The chain joins TRBV7-2 to TRBJ2-3, with D tentatively TRBD1 or TRBD2 (5 bases each). V was shortened by 4 bases and J by 3 bases, with 11 bases between the two germline ends. The CDR3 totals 14 residues. The germline V gene encodes CDR1 SGHTA and CDR2 FQGNSA. CDR3 DNA: TGTGCCAGCAGCTGGGACGGAAATACAGATACGCAGTATTTT. Translation gives CASSWDGNTDTQYF.

There are a few counts of this clonotype. V usage is TRBV7-9 and J usage is TRBJ1-4; possibly TRBD1 for D (5 bases). The ends were cut back, 5 bases at V and 8 bases at J, with 12 bases in the middle. Germline-derived CDR1 and CDR2 are SEHNR and FQNEAQ (reference sequence). This CDR3 contains 13 residues. The CDR3 spells CASSVNGGEKLFF. The CDR3, as DNA: TGTGCCAGCAGCGTCAACGGGGGAGAAAAACTGTTTTTT.

The chain links TRBV7-9 to TRBJ2-5; D gene unclear. The CDR3 totals 14 residues. The germline V and J ends were trimmed by 1 base and 4 bases, with 10 bases remaining between them. Looked up from germline, CDR1 is SEHNR and CDR2 is FQNEAQ (reference sequence). The DNA for the CDR3 is TGTGCCAGCAGCTTAGAGTGGTTACCAGAGACCCAGTACTTC. Its translation is CASSLEWLPETQYF. Complete variable domain (other parts from reference TRBV7-9 and TRBJ2-5): DTGVSQNPRHKITKRGQNVTFRCDPISEHNRLYWYRQTLGQGPEFLTYFQNEAQLEKSRLLSDRFSAERPKGSFSTLEIQRTEQGDSAMYLCASSLEWLPETQYFGPGTRLLVL.

This clonotype was found many times. The DNA for the CDR3 is TGTGCCAGCAGTTCAGGGGGGGCCACTGAAGCTTTCTTT. Its translation is CASSSGGATEAFF. The chain employs TRBV12-3 or TRBV12-4 and TRBJ1-1; the match to TRBD1 covers 7 bases. CDR3 size: 13 residues. The V segment lost 4 bases and the J segment 4 bases; nucleotides outside the gene matches: 3.

This rearrangement joins TRBV25-1 to TRBJ2-3; tentatively, D is TRBD1 (5 bases). The V end was cut by 3 bases, the J end by 0 bases, with 10 bases between. CDR1 is MGHDK and CDR2 is SYGVNS in the germline V gene. This CDR3 spans 15 amino acids. CDR3 in amino acids: CASSEGQGSTDTQYF. CDR3 sequence (DNA): TGTGCCAGCAGTGAGGGGCAGGGAAGCACAGATACGCAGTATTTT.

The sample holds many counts of this clonotype. J is TRBJ1-1 and V is TRBV5-5, with D maybe TRBD1 (5 bases). The germline V gene encodes CDR1 SGHKS and CDR2 YYEKEE (reference sequence). CDR3 length: 13 residues. Trimming removed 4 bases at V and 5 bases at J, with 12 bases between. The chain's CDR3 is CASSMLGRTEAFF. DNA for the CDR3: TGTGCCAGCAGCATGCTGGGGCGGACTGAAGCTTTCTTT. Complete variable domain (other parts from reference TRBV5-5 and TRBJ1-1): DAGVTQSPTHLIKTRGQQVTLRCSPISGHKSVSWYQQVLGQGPQFIFQYYEKEERGRGNFPDRFSARQFPNYSSELNVNALLLGDSALYLCASSMLGRTEAFFGQGTRLTVV.

This chain uses TRBV2 with TRBJ2-3; D uncertain. Trimming stripped 5 bases from V and 10 bases from J, with 13 bases between. Germline lookup yields CDR1 SNHLY and CDR2 FYNNEI. The CDR3 extends over 12 amino acids. Here the CDR3 reads CASSNDVEAQYF. The CDR3 DNA reads TGTGCCAGCAGTAACGATGTCGAGGCGCAGTATTTT.

The chain couples TRBV19 to TRBJ1-2; 9 positions agree with TRBD1. The CDR3 has 14 residues. The V and J ends lost 7 bases and 3 bases, in that order; junction bases with no gene match: 6. CDR1 is LNHDA and CDR2 is SQIVND in the germline V gene (reference sequence). The CDR3 sequence: CASIPQGAHYGYTF. For the CDR3, the DNA is TGTGCCAGTATACCACAGGGGGCTCACTATGGCTACACCTTC.

The gene calls are TRBV19 and TRBJ2-6, with 7 bases lining up with TRBD1. There are 15 residues in the CDR3. The junction had 7 bases not matched to a gene; V was cut back by 9 bases and J by 2 bases. Germline V gene sequence: CDR1 LNHDA, CDR2 SQIVND (reference sequence). CDR3 bases: TGTGCCAGCCGCCTCAGGGGGACTGGGGCCAACGTCCTGACTTTC. It yields the protein CASRLRGTGANVLTF.

This clonotype was seen more than once but under ten times. The chain couples TRBV5-1 to TRBJ2-1; no firm D call. This CDR3 spans 14 amino acids. V was cut by 3 bases and J by 0 bases, with 7 bases left in between. Germline-derived CDR1 and CDR2 are SGHRS and YFSETQ. Written as DNA, the CDR3 is TGCGCCAGCAGCTGGGTCAGCTCCTACAATGAGCAGTTCTTC. It codes for CASSWVSSYNEQFF.

The chain links TRBV5-1 to TRBJ1-1; D not certain. The CDR3 length is 13 residues. Germline loops: CDR1 SGHRS, CDR2 YFSETQ. Trimming took off 0 bases at V and 7 bases at J, with 10 bases between the two ends. The CDR3 bases are TGCGCCAGCAGCTTGGTGGGGAGGAGTGAAGCTTTCTTT. Translated: CASSLVGRSEAFF.

This clonotype was seen a few times. The chain joins TRBV5-5 to TRBJ2-1, with TRBD2 matching 8 bases. Germline lookup yields CDR1 SGHKS and CDR2 YYEKEE (reference sequence). The V gene end was trimmed by 3 bases and the J gene end by 8 bases; junction bases not matched to a gene: 13. The CDR3 is made up of 16 amino acids. The CDR3 DNA follows: TGTGCCAGCAGCTCGGCGGGGGGCGTTCTGCTTGATGAGCAGTTCTTC. Protein sequence: CASSSAGGVLLDEQFF.

This clonotype was counted many times. The CDR3 is CASSPWYGTDNTGELFF. CDR3 DNA: TGTGCCAGCAGCCCGTGGTACGGGACAGATAACACCGGGGAGCTGTTTTTT. V and J are TRBV12-3 or TRBV12-4 and TRBJ2-2, with 7 bases fitting TRBD1. Unmatched junction bases numbered 12, after V lost 6 bases and J lost 2 bases. CDR3 length: 17 residues.

This clonotype was recorded at least ten times. Germline is not matched at one junction end, which may reflect a read error. V is TRBV5-1 and J is TRBJ2-5, with D tentatively TRBD2 (6 bases). This CDR3 comprises 13 residues. Germline loops: CDR1 SGHRS, CDR2 YFSETQ. CDR3 DNA sequence: TGTGCCAGCAGCTTGGGACTCCAAGAGACCCAGTACTTC. It specifies CASSLGLQETQYF.

This clonotype was found many times. The J gene is TRBJ2-1, the V gene TRBV29-1; D possibly uses TRBD1 or TRBD2 (5 bases each). Trimming took off 8 bases at V and 0 bases at J, with 11 bases between the two ends. The CDR3 extends over 13 amino acids. Germline V gene lookup returns CDR1 SQVTM and CDR2 ANQGSEA. CDR3 sequence (DNA): TGCAGCTCGTTGGGGGACTCCTACAATGAGCAGTTCTTC. Translated, it gives CSSLGDSYNEQFF.

This clonotype was seen only a few times. The rearrangement links TRBV5-4 to TRBJ2-1; 8 nucleotides agree with TRBD2. The CDR3 loop spans 15 amino acids. From germline, CDR1 is SGHNT and CDR2 YYREEE (reference sequence). Unmatched junction bases numbered 8, after V lost 2 bases and J lost 7 bases. The CDR3 nucleotides read TGTGCCAGCAGCTTCTGGGCCGGGGGGGCAAATGAGCAGTTCTTC. It codes for CASSFWAGGANEQFF.

This clonotype appeared a few times. The rearrangement uses TRBV5-1 and TRBJ1-2, with D possibly matching TRBD1 (5 bases). V lost 2 bases and J lost 7, with 21 bases in between. Germline CDR1 and CDR2: SGHRS and YFSETQ. This CDR3 has 16 amino acids. As DNA, the CDR3 is TGCGCCAGCAGCTTCAATCCGACAGCCTTGAAGAGTGGCTACACCTTC. It yields the protein CASSFNPTALKSGYTF.

This chain connects TRBV6-6 to TRBJ2-3; 10 nucleotides align to TRBD1. Germline lookup yields CDR1 MNHNY and CDR2 SVGAGI (reference sequence). V was clipped by 6 bases and J by 1 base; unmatched bases: 10. The CDR3 consists of 17 residues. CDR3 nucleotide sequence: TGTGCCAGCAGCTATACGGGAGGGACAGGGGGCACAGATACGCAGTATTTT. This encodes CASSYTGGTGGTDTQYF.